A single sample gave rise to the 10 T cell receptor beta chains below, sequenced in a study of neurological immune-mediated disorders. MiXCR was run by TCRdb on the 5' RACE reads, yielding one entry per CDR3 protein. The table lists 55,000 to 75,000 distinct CDR3 sequences, 2.5% of them singletons. Sequenced material: PBMCs. The source is a man in his forties or fifties with multiple sclerosis.

This clonotype was recorded at least ten times. The CDR3, as DNA: TGTGCCAGCAGCAAAGGACAGGCCGAATCCCTCCATCAGCCCCAGCATTTT. Its translation is CASSKGQAESLHQPQHF. V is TRBV5-5 and J is TRBJ1-5; 7 bases line up with TRBD1. The CDR3 totals 17 residues. J gave up 5 bases and V 4 bases, and 15 bases lay outside the gene matches. CDR1 SGHKS and CDR2 YYEKEE come from the germline V gene (reference sequence).

This clonotype was recorded many times. The V gene is TRBV7-2, the J gene TRBJ2-3; possibly TRBD2 for D (5 bases). Looked up from germline, CDR1 is SGHTA and CDR2 is FQGNSA. The CDR3 totals 12 residues. CDR3 amino acids: CATGNYTDTQYF. The CDR3 DNA is TGTGCAACGGGAAACTACACAGATACGCAGTATTTT.

There are many counts of this clonotype. The rearrangement joins TRBV7-2 to TRBJ2-4; D might be TRBD1 (5 bases). V lost 4 bases to trimming and J lost 0 bases, with 19 bases between them. Germline V gene data show CDR1 as SGHTA and CDR2 as FQGNSA. This CDR3 has 18 amino acids. CDR3 sequence reads: CASSSTNTGVLAKNIQYF. CDR3 in DNA: TGTGCCAGCAGCTCGACAAATACAGGAGTACTAGCCAAAAACATTCAGTACTTC.

This clonotype was found many times. The rearrangement links TRBV5-1 to TRBJ2-5; TRBD1 matches at 7 bases. The CDR3 contains 13 residues. Germline CDR1 and CDR2: SGHRS and YFSETQ. The trim removed 5 bases at V and 2 bases at J, leaving 3 bases unmatched. As DNA, the CDR3 is TGCGCCAGCAGGCCGGGACAGCAAGAGACCCAGTACTTC. This sequence encodes CASRPGQQETQYF.

This clonotype was counted at least ten times. V is TRBV7-2 and J is TRBJ2-3; D not certain. Germline CDR1 is SGHTA and CDR2 is FQGNSA. The germline V and J ends were trimmed by 3 bases and 5 bases, with 12 bases remaining between them. The CDR3 loop spans 14 amino acids. CDR3 sequence (DNA): TGTGCCAGCAGCTTCGGCCGGAACATAGATACGCAGTATTTT. Its protein is CASSFGRNIDTQYF. Supplemented by reference TRBV7-2 and TRBJ2-3, the full variable domain reads GAGVSQSPSNKVTEKGKDVELRCDPISGHTALYWYRQSLGQGLEFLIYFQGNSAPDKSGLPSDRFSAERTGGSVSTLTIQRTQQEDSAVYLCASSFGRNIDTQYFGPGTRLTVL.

This clonotype has ten or more counts. V usage is TRBV12-3 or TRBV12-4 and J usage is TRBJ1-3; D is unclear. V was shortened by 5 bases and J by 0 bases, with 14 bases between the two germline ends. This CDR3 contains 16 residues. DNA of the CDR3: TGTGCCAGCAGTGGGCGGACGGCGAGCTCTGGAAACACCATATATTTT. This translates into CASSGRTASSGNTIYF.

This clonotype has ten or more counts. J is TRBJ2-7 and V is TRBV5-4; D might be TRBD1 or TRBD2, each matching 5 bases. Germline CDR1 and CDR2: SGHNT and YYREEE (reference sequence). The V end lost 4 bases, the J end lost 0 bases, and 11 bases lay between the germline ends. The CDR3 consists of 14 residues. Here the CDR3 reads CASSLQGASYEQYF. The CDR3 region has the DNA TGTGCCAGCAGCCTCCAGGGAGCCTCCTACGAGCAGTACTTC.

This clonotype was seen many times. This chain connects TRBV7-2 to TRBJ2-2; TRBD1 is a possible D gene (5 bases). V dropped 1 base and J dropped 7 bases, with 7 bases sitting between them. CDR3 length: 13 residues. CDR1 SGHTA and CDR2 FQGNSA come from the germline V gene. CDR3 DNA: TGTGCCAGCAGCTTAGTAGGGGTCGGGGAGCTGTTTTTT. Translating it yields CASSLVGVGELFF. The full variable domain, in which reference TRBV7-2 and TRBJ2-2 provide the parts outside the CDR3, is GAGVSQSPSNKVTEKGKDVELRCDPISGHTALYWYRQSLGQGLEFLIYFQGNSAPDKSGLPSDRFSAERTGGSVSTLTIQRTQQEDSAVYLCASSLVGVGELFFGEGSRLTVL.

The chain combines TRBV7-9 with TRBJ2-3; D remains unclear. The length of the CDR3 is 12 residues. Trimming pared 0 bases from V and 4 bases from J, leaving 2 bases between. Germline lookup yields CDR1 SEHNR and CDR2 FQNEAQ (reference sequence). The CDR3, as DNA: TGTGCCAGCAGCTTAGCAGCAGATACGCAGTATTTT. Translated, it gives CASSLAADTQYF. Full variable domain (outside the CDR3, taken from reference TRBV7-9 and TRBJ2-3): DTGVSQNPRHKITKRGQNVTFRCDPISEHNRLYWYRQTLGQGPEFLTYFQNEAQLEKSRLLSDRFSAERPKGSFSTLEIQRTEQGDSAMYLCASSLAADTQYFGPGTRLTVL.

This clonotype showed up many times. The chain has TRBV6-5 and TRBJ1-2, with D possibly TRBD1 on 6 matching bases. V lost 6 bases to trimming and J lost 8 bases, with 19 bases between them. The CDR3 contains 14 residues. Germline CDR1 reads MNHEY; CDR2 reads SVGAGI. CDR3 coding DNA: TGTGCCAGCAGCCCGGCGTCGGGGGCTGGAGGCTACACCTTC. Protein product: CASSPASGAGGYTF.